The sample holds many counts of the clone carrying this T cell receptor (beta chain). V shed 5 bases and J shed 4 bases, with 25 bases lying between them. Germline V gene lookup returns CDR1 MNHEY and CDR2 SVGEGT. This CDR3 is 18 amino acids long. The TCRbeta library incorporated unique molecular identifiers. A single record per CDR3 protein comes from TCRdb applying MiXCR to the PCR reads. The data show hundreds of thousands of distinct CDR3 sequences, under 15% seen once. This record comes from a study of T-cell reconstitution after alpha-beta-depleted transplantation in children. J is TRBJ2-3 and V is TRBV6-2 or TRBV6-3; the D gene is possibly TRBD2 (6 bases). Sequenced material: PBMCs, mostly from graft donor cells, taken 360 days after TCRalphabeta/CD19-depleted stem cell transplant. This receptor was obtained from a male patient between 10 and 17 years old who had a stem cell transplant for acute myeloid leukemia, so the T cells may come from the graft donor. The CDR3 DNA sequence: TGTGCCAGCAGTCACGCGAGGGGACTCCGAAAACCCCCAGATACGCAGTATTTT. Amino acid sequence: CASSHARGLRKPPDTQYF.